This TCR beta chain was captured in a study of beta chain features in type 1 diabetes. Study context: Healthy donors resembled patients in age, gender and cell yields.

This CDR3 is 11 amino acids long. Per germline, CDR1 MGHRA and CDR2 YSYEKL. V lost 3 bases and J lost 7, with 6 bases in between. Expressed TCRB transcripts were sequenced because the isolated RNA had all been reverse transcribed beforehand. Assay used: immunoSEQ multiplex PCR; TCRdb lists only in-frame clones, some missing. The data contain about 150,000 clones, approximately 9.9% of them seen just once; the ten biggest clones take up approximately 2.3%. This clone was counted many times. This receptor was identified in a woman younger than 30 in good health. The specimen was central memory CD4+ T cells from blood. The chain carries TRBV4-1 and TRBJ1-2; D remains ambiguous. The DNA for the CDR3 is TGCGCCAGCAGCCATCCGGGTGGCTACACCTTC. Residues: CASSHPGGYTF.